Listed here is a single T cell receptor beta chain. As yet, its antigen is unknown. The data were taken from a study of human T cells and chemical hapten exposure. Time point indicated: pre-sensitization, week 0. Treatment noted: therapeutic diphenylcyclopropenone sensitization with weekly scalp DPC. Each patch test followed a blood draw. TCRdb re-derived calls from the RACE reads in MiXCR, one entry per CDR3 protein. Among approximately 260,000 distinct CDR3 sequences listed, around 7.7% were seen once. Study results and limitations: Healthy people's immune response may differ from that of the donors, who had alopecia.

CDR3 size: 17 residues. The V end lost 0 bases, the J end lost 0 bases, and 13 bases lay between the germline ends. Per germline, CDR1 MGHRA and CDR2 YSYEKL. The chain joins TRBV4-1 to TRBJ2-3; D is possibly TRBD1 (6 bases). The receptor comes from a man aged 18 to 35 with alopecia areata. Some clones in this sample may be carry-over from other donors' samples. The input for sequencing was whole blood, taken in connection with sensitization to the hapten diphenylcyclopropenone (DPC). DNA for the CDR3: TGCGCCAGCAGCCAAGATTCCGGGACACAAAGCACAGATACGCAGTATTTT. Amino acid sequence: CASSQDSGTQSTDTQYF.